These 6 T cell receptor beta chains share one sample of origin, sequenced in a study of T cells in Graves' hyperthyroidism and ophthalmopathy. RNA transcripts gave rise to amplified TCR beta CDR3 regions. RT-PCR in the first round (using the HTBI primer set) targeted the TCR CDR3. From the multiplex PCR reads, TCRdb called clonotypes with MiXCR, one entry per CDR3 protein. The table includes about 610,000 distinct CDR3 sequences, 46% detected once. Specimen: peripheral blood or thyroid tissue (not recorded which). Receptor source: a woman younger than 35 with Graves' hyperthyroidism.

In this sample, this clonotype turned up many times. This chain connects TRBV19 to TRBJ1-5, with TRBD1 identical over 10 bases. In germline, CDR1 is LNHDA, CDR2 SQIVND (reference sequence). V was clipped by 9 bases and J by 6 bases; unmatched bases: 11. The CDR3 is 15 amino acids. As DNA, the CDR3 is TGTGCCAGCCATCCGGGACAGGGGCTTTTTCAGCCCCAGCATTTT. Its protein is CASHPGQGLFQPQHF.

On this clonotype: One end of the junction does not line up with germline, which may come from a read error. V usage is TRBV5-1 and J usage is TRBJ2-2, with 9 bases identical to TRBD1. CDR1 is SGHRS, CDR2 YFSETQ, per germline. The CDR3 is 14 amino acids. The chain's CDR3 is CASRWDRDTGELSF. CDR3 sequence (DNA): TGCGCCAGCAGGTGGGACAGGGACACCGGGGAGCTGTCTTTT.

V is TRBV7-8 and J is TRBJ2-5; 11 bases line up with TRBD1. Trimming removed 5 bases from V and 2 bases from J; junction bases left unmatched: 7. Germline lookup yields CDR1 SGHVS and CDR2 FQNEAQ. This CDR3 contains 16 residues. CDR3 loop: CASSLGTGGGQETQYF. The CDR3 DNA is TGTGCCAGCAGCCTGGGGACAGGGGGAGGTCAAGAGACCCAGTACTTC.

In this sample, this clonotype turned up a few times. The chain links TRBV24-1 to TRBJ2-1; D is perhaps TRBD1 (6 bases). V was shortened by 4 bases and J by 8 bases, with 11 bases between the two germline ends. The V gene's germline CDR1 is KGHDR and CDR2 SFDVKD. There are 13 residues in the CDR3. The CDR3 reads CATSDLRGHEQFF. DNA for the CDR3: TGTGCCACCAGTGACCTCAGGGGCCATGAGCAGTTCTTC.

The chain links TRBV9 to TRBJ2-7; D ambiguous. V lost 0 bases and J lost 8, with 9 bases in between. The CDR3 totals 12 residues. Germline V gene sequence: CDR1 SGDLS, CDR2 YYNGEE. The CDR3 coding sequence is TGTGCCAGCAGCGTAGGTTGGCGCCAGCAGTACTTC. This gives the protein CASSVGWRQQYF.

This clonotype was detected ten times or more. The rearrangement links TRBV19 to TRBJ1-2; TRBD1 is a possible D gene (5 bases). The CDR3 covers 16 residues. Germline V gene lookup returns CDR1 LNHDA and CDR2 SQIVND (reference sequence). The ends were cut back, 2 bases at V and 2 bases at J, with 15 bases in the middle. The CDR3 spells CASSIQGPPSNYGYTF. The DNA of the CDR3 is TGTGCCAGTAGTATACAGGGACCCCCTTCGAACTATGGCTACACCTTC.